Listed below are T cell receptor beta chains from one sample, sequenced in a study of T cell responses to AZD1222 COVID-19 vaccine. Some clones are missing from TCRdb's copy, which holds only in-frame ones; the method was immunoSEQ multiplex PCR. This sample has tens of thousands of clones, with around 93% found just once. The sample here was peripheral blood, taken 28 days after the second AZD1222 dose. The receptor source for this set is an adult who received the AZD1222 COVID-19 vaccine. CDR3s include the opening cysteine and the closing phenylalanine or tryptophan. Each record gives: J gene, D gene, V gene, clone size, CDR3 DNA, CDR3 protein. The D gene is left open where the match is weak. Clone size is stated in some rows and not others, as once, few, many or a class when expanded.

j_call: TRBJ1-2
d_call: NA
v_call: TRBV29-1
clone_size: NA
cdr3_nt: TGCAGCGTTGAGGTGGACTATGGCTACACCTTC
cdr3_aa: CSVEVDYGYTF

j_call: TRBJ2-2
d_call: TRBD2
v_call: TRBV2
clone_size: NA
cdr3_nt: TGTGCCAGTCTAGCGGTAACGAACACCGGGGAGCTGTTTTTT
cdr3_aa: CASLAVTNTGELFF

j_call: TRBJ2-1
d_call: TRBD2
v_call: TRBV10-3
clone_size: NA
cdr3_nt: TGTGCCATCAGGGGGACTAGCGGACACAATGAGCAGTTCTTC
cdr3_aa: CAIRGTSGHNEQFF

j_call: TRBJ2-3
d_call: TRBD2
v_call: TRBV3-1/TRBV3-2
clone_size: NA
cdr3_nt: TGTGCCAGCAGCCAAGATCCACGGGAGGGGGTTCAGGATACGCAGTATTTT
cdr3_aa: CASSQDPREGVQDTQYF

j_call: TRBJ1-6
d_call: TRBD1
v_call: TRBV4-2
clone_size: NA
cdr3_nt: TGTGCCAGCAGCCCCGGGGGAGGGGGCCCTGGCTCCTATAATTCACCCCTCCACTTT
cdr3_aa: CASSPGGGGPGSYNSPLHF

j_call: TRBJ2-7
d_call: NA
v_call: TRBV7-2
clone_size: NA
cdr3_nt: TGTGCCAGCAGCTCCGCATACGAGCAGTACTTC
cdr3_aa: CASSSAYEQYF

j_call: TRBJ2-7
d_call: TRBD2
v_call: TRBV19
clone_size: NA
cdr3_nt: TGTGCCAGTAGTATTTTGTCTAGCGGGAGTGCTTCCTACGAGCAGTACTTC
cdr3_aa: CASSILSSGSASYEQYF

j_call: TRBJ2-2
d_call: NA
v_call: TRBV5-1
clone_size: NA
cdr3_nt: TGCGCCAGCACTCCGGGGGTCGGGGAGCTGTTTTTT
cdr3_aa: CASTPGVGELFF

j_call: TRBJ1-5
d_call: TRBD1
v_call: TRBV28
clone_size: NA
cdr3_nt: TGTGCCAGCAGTTTTGCGACAGGGGGAAATCAGCCCCAGCATTTT
cdr3_aa: CASSFATGGNQPQHF

j_call: TRBJ1-2
d_call: NA
v_call: TRBV5-1
clone_size: once
cdr3_nt: TGCGCCAGCAGCACCGCGCCTGGGTCCCTAGAGGGCTACACCTTC
cdr3_aa: CASSTAPGSLEGYTF

j_call: TRBJ1-2
d_call: NA
v_call: TRBV3-1/TRBV3-2
clone_size: NA
cdr3_nt: TGTGCCAGCAGCCAAGGGGGAGGGGTTGAGTATGGCTACACCTTC
cdr3_aa: CASSQGGGVEYGYTF

j_call: TRBJ1-5
d_call: NA
v_call: TRBV4-3
clone_size: NA
cdr3_nt: TGCGCCAGCAGCCAAGATCAGGGTCAGCCCCAGCATTTT
cdr3_aa: CASSQDQGQPQHF

j_call: TRBJ2-1
d_call: NA
v_call: TRBV30
clone_size: NA
cdr3_nt: TGTGCCTGGAGTGTACGGGTGTACAATGAGCAGTTCTTC
cdr3_aa: CAWSVRVYNEQFF

j_call: TRBJ2-3
d_call: TRBD2
v_call: TRBV24-1
clone_size: NA
cdr3_nt: TGTGCCACCACGGGAGGGGGTACAGATACGCAGTATTTT
cdr3_aa: CATTGGGTDTQYF

j_call: TRBJ1-2
d_call: NA
v_call: TRBV6-5
clone_size: NA
cdr3_nt: TGTGCCAGCACCCAGGGTTATAACTATGGCTACACCTTC
cdr3_aa: CASTQGYNYGYTF

j_call: TRBJ2-5
d_call: NA
v_call: TRBV14
clone_size: once
cdr3_nt: TGTGCCAGCAGCCAAGTAATCGGGGACACCCAGTACTTC
cdr3_aa: CASSQVIGDTQYF

j_call: TRBJ1-6
d_call: NA
v_call: TRBV9
clone_size: NA
cdr3_nt: TGTGCCAGCAGCGTAGAATCCAATTCACCCCTCCACTTT
cdr3_aa: CASSVESNSPLHF

j_call: TRBJ2-2
d_call: TRBD2
v_call: TRBV4-1
clone_size: NA
cdr3_nt: TGCGCCAGCAGCCAATGGTCTAGCGGTTCCGGGGAGCTGTTTTTT
cdr3_aa: CASSQWSSGSGELFF

j_call: TRBJ2-7
d_call: NA
v_call: TRBV9
clone_size: NA
cdr3_nt: TGTGCCAGCAGCGTAGGTGACAGACCCTACGAGCAGTACTTC
cdr3_aa: CASSVGDRPYEQYF

j_call: TRBJ2-4
d_call: TRBD2
v_call: TRBV3-1/TRBV3-2
clone_size: NA
cdr3_nt: TGTGCCAGCAGCCAAGGAGTAGCGGGAGGGATCGGCATTCAGTACTTC
cdr3_aa: CASSQGVAGGIGIQYF

j_call: TRBJ2-1
d_call: NA
v_call: TRBV18
clone_size: NA
cdr3_nt: TGTGCCAGCTCACCAACAAGGACCTCTTACAATGAGCAGTTCTTC
cdr3_aa: CASSPTRTSYNEQFF

j_call: TRBJ2-1
d_call: TRBD2
v_call: TRBV2
clone_size: once
cdr3_nt: TGTGCCAGCAGTAGGACTAGCGGGACGGGGAATGAGCAGTTCTTC
cdr3_aa: CASSRTSGTGNEQFF